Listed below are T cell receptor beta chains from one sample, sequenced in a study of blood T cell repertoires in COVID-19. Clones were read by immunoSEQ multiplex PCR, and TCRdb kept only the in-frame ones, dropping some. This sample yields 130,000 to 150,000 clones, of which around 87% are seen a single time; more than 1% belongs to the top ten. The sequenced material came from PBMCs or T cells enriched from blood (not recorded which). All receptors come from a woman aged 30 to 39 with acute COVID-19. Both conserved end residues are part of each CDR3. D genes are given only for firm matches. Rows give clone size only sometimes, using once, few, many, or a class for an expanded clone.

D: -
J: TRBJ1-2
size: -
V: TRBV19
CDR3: CASTQPQTGFFYGYTF
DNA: TGTGCCAGTACCCAACCGCAGACAGGATTCTTCTATGGCTACACCTTC

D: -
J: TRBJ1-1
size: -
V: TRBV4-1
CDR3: CASSQGPGGVNTEAFF
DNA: TGCGCCAGCAGCCAAGGGCCGGGGGGAGTGAACACTGAAGCTTTCTTT

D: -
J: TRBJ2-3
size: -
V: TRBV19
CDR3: CASSIEVTDTQYF
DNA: TGTGCCAGTAGTATCGAGGTCACAGATACGCAGTATTTT

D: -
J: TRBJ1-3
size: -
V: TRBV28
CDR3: CASSLGRVILGNTIYF
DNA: TGTGCCAGCAGTTTAGGGCGGGTTATTTTGGGAAACACCATATATTTT

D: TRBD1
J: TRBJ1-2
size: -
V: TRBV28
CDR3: CASRGDRAGYTF
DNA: TGTGCCAGCAGGGGGGACAGGGCTGGCTACACCTTC

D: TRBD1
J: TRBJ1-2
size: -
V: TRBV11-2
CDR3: CASSFGTGGFYGYTF
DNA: TGTGCCAGCAGCTTCGGGACAGGGGGCTTCTATGGCTACACCTTC

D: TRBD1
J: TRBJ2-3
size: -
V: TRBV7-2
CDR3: CASSPHYPRTGGDTQYF
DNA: TGTGCCAGCAGCCCCCATTACCCCCGAACAGGGGGGGATACGCAGTATTTT

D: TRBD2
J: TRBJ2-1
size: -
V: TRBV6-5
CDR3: CASSYLAGGSNEQFF
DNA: TGTGCCAGCAGTTACCTGGCGGGAGGGAGCAATGAGCAGTTCTTC

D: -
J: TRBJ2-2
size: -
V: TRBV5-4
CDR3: CASSFPDTGELFF
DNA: TGTGCCAGCAGCTTTCCCGACACCGGGGAGCTGTTTTTT

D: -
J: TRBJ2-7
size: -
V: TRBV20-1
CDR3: CSASSLVYEQYF
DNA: TGCAGTGCTAGTTCCCTCGTCTACGAGCAGTACTTC

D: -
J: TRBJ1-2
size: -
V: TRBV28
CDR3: CASRISGGDYGYTF
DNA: TGTGCCAGTCGGATTTCGGGGGGGGACTATGGCTACACCTTC

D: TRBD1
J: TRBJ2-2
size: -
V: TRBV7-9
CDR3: CASSPAPGGNTGELFF
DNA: TGTGCCAGCAGCCCTGCTCCAGGGGGTAACACCGGGGAGCTGTTTTTT

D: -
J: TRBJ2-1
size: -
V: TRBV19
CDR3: CASSIMAGSMSYNEQFF
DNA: TGTGCCAGTAGTATAATGGCAGGCTCTATGTCCTACAATGAGCAGTTCTTC

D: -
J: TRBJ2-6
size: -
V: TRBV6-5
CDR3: CASRLSGSGANVLTF
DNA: TGTGCCAGCAGGCTTTCGGGGTCTGGGGCCAACGTCCTGACTTTC

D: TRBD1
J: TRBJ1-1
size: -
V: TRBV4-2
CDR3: CASSQTGGGTEAFF
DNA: TGTGCCAGCAGCCAAACAGGGGGCGGCACTGAAGCTTTCTTT

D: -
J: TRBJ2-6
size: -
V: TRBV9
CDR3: CASSLGQHWSGANVLTF
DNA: TGTGCCAGCAGCCTTGGACAGCACTGGTCTGGGGCCAACGTCCTGACTTTC

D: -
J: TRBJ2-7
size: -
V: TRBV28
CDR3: CASSLQAGEQYF
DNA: TGTGCCAGCAGTTTACAAGCAGGCGAGCAGTACTTC

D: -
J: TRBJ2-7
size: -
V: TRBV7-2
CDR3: CASSFRQAIPSEQYF
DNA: TGTGCCAGCAGCTTTAGACAGGCCATACCCTCCGAGCAGTACTTC

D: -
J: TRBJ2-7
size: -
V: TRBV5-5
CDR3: CASSWSSYEQYF
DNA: TGTGCCAGCAGCTGGAGCTCCTACGAGCAGTACTTC

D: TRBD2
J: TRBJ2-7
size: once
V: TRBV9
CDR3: CASSVGEGEQYF
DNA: TGTGCCAGCAGCGTAGGGGAGGGCGAGCAGTACTTC

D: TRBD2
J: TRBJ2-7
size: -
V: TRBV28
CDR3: CASWSSGRSSYEQYF
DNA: TGTGCCAGCTGGAGCAGCGGGAGGAGCTCCTACGAGCAGTACTTC

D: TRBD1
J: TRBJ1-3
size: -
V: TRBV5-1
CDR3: CASSSGTASGNTIYF
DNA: TGCGCCAGCAGCTCGGGGACAGCCTCTGGAAACACCATATATTTT

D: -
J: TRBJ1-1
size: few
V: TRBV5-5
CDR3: CASSLGRQPEAFF
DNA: TGTGCCAGCAGCCTGGGCCGACAGCCTGAAGCTTTCTTT

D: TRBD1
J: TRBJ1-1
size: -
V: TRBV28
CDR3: CASPKPGQGFTEAFF
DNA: TGTGCCAGCCCTAAACCGGGACAGGGGTTCACTGAAGCTTTCTTT

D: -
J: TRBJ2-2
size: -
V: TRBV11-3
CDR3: CASSPGGAGNTGELFF
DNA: TGTGCCAGCAGCCCCGGAGGGGCGGGTAACACCGGGGAGCTGTTTTTT

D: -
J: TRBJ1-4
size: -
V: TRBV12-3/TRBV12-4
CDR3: CASSFISNEKLFF
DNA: TGTGCCAGCAGTTTTATCTCCAATGAAAAACTGTTTTTT

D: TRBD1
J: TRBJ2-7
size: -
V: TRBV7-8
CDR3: CASSLGGTGGYEQYF
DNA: TGTGCCAGCAGCTTAGGAGGGACAGGGGGCTACGAGCAGTACTTC